These 30 T cell receptor beta chains were all obtained from the same sample, sequenced in a study of blood T cell repertoires in COVID-19. Sequencing used immunoSEQ multiplex PCR; TCRdb keeps in-frame clones, though not all of them. The top ten hold about 12% of the sample, which has a few hundred thousand clones, 89% seen once. Sequenced: peripheral blood. The source is a woman aged 55-69 years with acute or convalescent COVID-19.

This chain uses TRBV4-1 with TRBJ2-7; no clear D. Looked up from germline, CDR1 is MGHRA and CDR2 is YSYEKL. V lost 0 bases to trimming and J lost 0 bases, with 12 bases between them. The CDR3 consists of 16 residues. This CDR3 is CASSQESRWSSYEQYF. CDR3 in DNA: TGCGCCAGCAGCCAAGAATCGCGGTGGAGCTCCTACGAGCAGTACTTC.

The chain links TRBV28 to TRBJ1-6, with D unclear. The CDR3 contains 14 residues. The germline CDR1 and CDR2 sequences are MDHEN and SYDVKM. Trimming removed 4 bases at V and 7 bases at J, with 11 bases between. CDR3 bases: TGTGCCAGCAGTTCTTGGCAGGTCAATTCACCCCTCCACTTT. It encodes CASSSWQVNSPLHF.

This clone was picked up one time. The rearrangement links TRBV7-8 to TRBJ2-7, with D maybe TRBD2 (5 bases). The CDR3 is made up of 15 amino acids. The germline V gene encodes CDR1 SGHVS and CDR2 FQNEAQ. Trimming cost V 1 base and J 2 bases, with 12 bases left between them. The CDR3 is CASSLGGVPTYEQYF. Written as DNA, the CDR3 is TGTGCCAGCAGCTTAGGGGGAGTTCCAACCTACGAGCAGTACTTC.

This clone showed up just once. The J gene is TRBJ2-1, the V gene TRBV28, with unresolved D. Trimming removed 0 bases from V and 4 bases from J, with 16 bases in between. Germline V gene sequence: CDR1 MDHEN, CDR2 SYDVKM. CDR3 length: 17 amino acids. CDR3 sequence (DNA): TGTGCCAGCAGTTTATGGTCCCCTAGTTTTGCTTACAATGAGCAGTTCTTC. It yields the protein CASSLWSPSFAYNEQFF.

This chain connects TRBV2 to TRBJ1-4; the D gene is possibly TRBD1 (5 bases). V dropped 6 bases and J dropped 7 bases, with 24 bases sitting between them. The CDR3 consists of 17 residues. The germline V gene encodes CDR1 SNHLY and CDR2 FYNNEI. The CDR3, as DNA: TGTGCCAGCAGCGTCCAGGGTTTATATGGGTTAGGTGAAAAACTGTTTTTT. Amino acids: CASSVQGLYGLGEKLFF.

The V call is TRBV18, the J call TRBJ2-6; D might be TRBD1 (6 bases). The length of the CDR3 is 13 residues. Germline-derived CDR1 and CDR2 are KGHSH and LQKENI. Deletions cut 8 bases from V and 4 bases from J, with 9 bases between. The CDR3 loop is CASLQGGANVLTF. CDR3 DNA sequence: TGTGCCAGCCTACAGGGAGGGGCCAACGTCCTGACTTTC.

The genes are TRBV30 and TRBJ1-3, with TRBD1 as a possible D gene (6 bases). Trimming left V 7 bases short and J 3 bases short, with 19 bases between. The germline gives CDR1 GTSNPN, CDR2 SVGIG (reference sequence). This CDR3 has 15 residues. This CDR3 is CAYREMVLGGNTIYF. CDR3 sequence (DNA): TGTGCCTACAGGGAAATGGTTCTCGGTGGAAACACCATATATTTT.

The chain combines TRBV7-8 with TRBJ1-1; tentatively, D is TRBD1 (5 bases). The length of the CDR3 is 15 residues. CDR1 SGHVS and CDR2 FQNEAQ come from the germline V gene. V was clipped by 5 bases and J by 1 base, with 14 bases between them. The CDR3: CASSNARAGNTEAFF. For the CDR3, the DNA is TGTGCCAGCAGCAACGCCAGGGCCGGGAACACTGAAGCTTTCTTT.

The V and J genes are TRBV7-2 and TRBJ2-7, with D unresolved. Deletions cut 1 base from V and 7 bases from J, with 8 bases between. Per the germline V gene, CDR1 is SGHTA and CDR2 is FQGNSA. There are 12 residues in the CDR3. The CDR3 region has the DNA TGTGCCAGCAGCTTAGGAGGATTGGAGCAGTACTTC. Its protein is CASSLGGLEQYF.

This clone was observed a few times. This sequence joins TRBV28 and TRBJ2-2, with D tentatively TRBD1 (5 bases). Per germline, CDR1 MDHEN and CDR2 SYDVKM. Trimming removed 0 bases at V and 1 base at J, with 9 bases between. This CDR3 comprises 16 residues. The CDR3 protein is CASSLWSQGNTGELFF. CDR3 coding DNA: TGTGCCAGCAGTTTATGGAGTCAGGGGAACACCGGGGAGCTGTTTTTT.

This rearrangement joins TRBV29-1 to TRBJ2-3, with D perhaps TRBD2 (6 bases). Germline CDR1 reads SQVTM; CDR2 reads ANQGSEA. This CDR3 region has 13 residues. The ends were cut back, 8 bases at V and 3 bases at J, with 15 bases in the middle. CDR3 protein: CSLSGAGTDTQYF. The CDR3 nucleotides are TGCAGCCTCTCAGGTGCGGGGACAGATACGCAGTATTTT.

V usage is TRBV7-2 and J usage is TRBJ2-3; 10 positions match TRBD1. The germline gives CDR1 SGHTA, CDR2 FQGNSA. This CDR3 has 14 residues. Trimming took 5 bases from V and 4 from J; bases not matched to a gene: 3. CDR3 bases: TGTGCCAGCAGCCGGGACAGGGGCGCAGATACGCAGTATTTT. It specifies CASSRDRGADTQYF. Variable domain in full (rest from reference TRBV7-2 and TRBJ2-3): GAGVSQSPSNKVTEKGKDVELRCDPISGHTALYWYRQSLGQGLEFLIYFQGNSAPDKSGLPSDRFSAERTGGSVSTLTIQRTQQEDSAVYLCASSRDRGADTQYFGPGTRLTVL.

The V call is TRBV4-3, the J call TRBJ1-6, with no clear D. Deletions cut 0 bases from V and 3 bases from J, with 3 bases between. CDR3 length: 14 residues. The germline V gene has CDR1 LGHNA and CDR2 YSLEER. The CDR3 DNA follows: TGCGCCAGCAGCCAAGATCGCTATAATTCACCCCTCCACTTT. Its translation: CASSQDRYNSPLHF.

This clone appeared once. The V gene is TRBV6-2 or TRBV6-3, the J gene TRBJ2-7, with D possibly being TRBD2 (7 bases). V shed 6 bases and J shed 0 bases, with 27 bases lying between them. Germline assignment: CDR1 MNHEY and CDR2 SVGEGT. This CDR3 has 19 amino acids. The CDR3 here is CASSPVGGGSRFVSYEQYF. For the CDR3, the DNA is TGTGCCAGCAGCCCCGTCGGGGGCGGGAGCCGTTTCGTCTCCTACGAGCAGTACTTC.

The chain couples TRBV19 to TRBJ1-2; D possibly corresponds to TRBD1 (5 bases). V lost 7 bases and J lost 4, with 16 bases in between. Germline CDR1 is LNHDA and CDR2 is SQIVND (reference sequence). The CDR3 consists of 14 residues. This CDR3 is CASTIKDKIYGYTF. The CDR3, as DNA: TGTGCCAGTACCATCAAGGACAAGATCTATGGCTACACCTTC.

The CDR3 DNA sequence: TGTGCCAGCACCCCTCCGGGACAGCCCTCTGGGGCCAACGTCCTGACTTTC. Protein sequence: CASTPPGQPSGANVLTF. The chain uses TRBV5-4 and TRBJ2-6; 7 nucleotides match TRBD1. Trimming cost V 6 bases and J 0 bases; bases outside gene matches: 9. Germline V gives CDR1 SGHNT, CDR2 YYREEE (reference sequence). This CDR3 has 17 residues.

V and J are TRBV19 and TRBJ1-2, with a possible D match to TRBD1 (5 bases). Germline V gene sequence: CDR1 LNHDA, CDR2 SQIVND (reference sequence). V lost 4 bases, J lost 5 bases, and 11 bases lay in between. This CDR3 region has 13 residues. The CDR3 nucleotides read TGTGCCAGTAGTAAAGGGACTGCGTATGGCTACACCTTC. This encodes CASSKGTAYGYTF.

The chain joins TRBV6-6 to TRBJ2-1, with D possibly being TRBD1 (7 bases). CDR3 length: 15 residues. Trimming stripped 6 bases from V and 6 bases from J, with 18 bases between. Germline V CDR1 and CDR2: MNHNY, SVGAGI (reference sequence). CDR3 sequence (DNA): TGTGCCAGCAGCCGGTCTCAGGGGGGCCGCAATGAGCAGTTCTTC. It encodes CASSRSQGGRNEQFF.

Only one count was recorded for this clone. The chain links TRBV6-6 to TRBJ2-6; D gene uncertain. In germline, CDR1 is MNHNY, CDR2 SVGAGI (reference sequence). The CDR3 spans 14 residues. Trimming stripped 7 bases from V and 0 bases from J, with 7 bases between. DNA for the CDR3: TGTGCCAGCATCTCCTTCTCTGGGGCCAACGTCCTGACTTTC. It encodes CASISFSGANVLTF.

V is TRBV15 and J is TRBJ2-7; 9 nucleotides line up with TRBD1. With V trimmed by 3 bases and J by 5 bases, 8 bases remained unmatched. The CDR3 runs to 15 residues. The germline gives CDR1 LNHNV, CDR2 YYDKDF (reference sequence). The CDR3 here is CATSRGGTGSHEQYF. CDR3 DNA sequence: TGTGCCACCAGCAGGGGGGGGACAGGGTCGCACGAGCAGTACTTC.

This clone occurred once. The V and J genes are TRBV7-2 and TRBJ1-4; a weak D match, TRBD1 (6 bases). Germline V gene sequence: CDR1 SGHTA, CDR2 FQGNSA. CDR3 length equals 14 residues. V lost 1 base to trimming and J lost 8 bases, with 11 bases between them. The CDR3 loop reads CASSLDRAGEKLFF. In DNA form, the CDR3 reads TGTGCCAGCAGCTTAGACAGGGCAGGGGAAAAACTGTTTTTT.

The V and J genes are TRBV20-1 and TRBJ2-5; 7 bases are shared with TRBD1. J was trimmed by 4 bases and V by 5 bases; bases with no gene match: 1. CDR1 DFQATT and CDR2 SNEGSKA come from the germline V gene (reference sequence). This CDR3 has 11 amino acids. The CDR3 DNA is TGCAGTGCTCACAGGGGAGAGACCCAGTACTTC. This translates into CSAHRGETQYF.

In DNA form, the CDR3 reads TGTGCCAGCAGTTTAGGAGGGGACACATCCCTCCACTTT. It translates to CASSLGGDTSLHF. The chain links TRBV12-3 or TRBV12-4 to TRBJ1-6; TRBD1 might be the D (6 bases). Trimming took 1 base from V and 14 from J, leaving 12 bases between them. This CDR3 has 13 residues.

V gene TRBV19 combines with J gene TRBJ1-5; D is unresolved. Trimming cost V 5 bases and J 5 bases, with 10 bases left between them. The germline gives CDR1 LNHDA, CDR2 SQIVND (reference sequence). The CDR3 extends over 13 amino acids. The CDR3 DNA follows: TGTGCCAGTAGTCCGGGGTCCCATCAGCCCCAGCATTTT. It is translated as CASSPGSHQPQHF.

This chain uses TRBV6-5 with TRBJ2-5, with 8 positions matching TRBD2. This CDR3 region has 15 residues. The ends lost 4 bases at V and 0 bases at J; junction bases unmatched: 4. The germline CDR1 and CDR2 sequences are MNHEY and SVGAGI. In nucleotides, the CDR3 is TGTGCCAGCAGTTCCCCTAGCGGGTACCAAGAGACCCAGTACTTC. Translating gives CASSSPSGYQETQYF.

The chain links TRBV7-9 to TRBJ1-1; D possibly corresponds to TRBD1 (6 bases). The CDR3 runs 16 residues. The germline V gene has CDR1 SEHNR and CDR2 FQNEAQ (reference sequence). V was pared by 5 bases and J by 0 bases, with 16 bases between. CDR3 in DNA: TGTGCCAGCAGCCCTGGGACACTCAGCATGAACACTGAAGCTTTCTTT. It encodes CASSPGTLSMNTEAFF.

The rearrangement uses TRBV10-3 and TRBJ1-1, with a weak D call TRBD1 (6 bases). The CDR3 is 15 residues long. Germline V CDR1 and CDR2: ENHRY, SYGVKD. The V and J ends lost 3 bases and 7 bases respectively, with 18 bases between them. CDR3 DNA: TGTGCCATCAGTGATCCTGGGGGCGCGCGAATTGAAGCTTTCTTT. Residues: CAISDPGGARIEAFF.

The gene calls are TRBV18 and TRBJ2-1; a weak D match, TRBD1 (5 bases). Trimming took 6 bases from V and 6 from J, leaving 18 bases between them. Germline V gene lookup returns CDR1 KGHSH and CDR2 LQKENI. The CDR3 has 15 residues. The CDR3 reads CASSPLAGYFNEQFF. DNA of the CDR3: TGTGCCAGCTCCCCGTTGGCAGGGTACTTCAATGAGCAGTTCTTC.

The V gene is TRBV5-1, the J gene TRBJ2-5, with a tentative D call TRBD1 (6 bases). From germline, CDR1 is SGHRS and CDR2 YFSETQ. Trimming pared 4 bases from V and 4 bases from J, leaving 14 bases between. There are 14 residues in the CDR3. The DNA for the CDR3 is TGCGCCAGCAGCGTAACAGGGATCGGAGAGACCCAGTACTTC. As protein: CASSVTGIGETQYF.

A remark on this clone: The same CDR3 also results from other DNA sequences found in this sample. CDR3 residues: CASSLALGGTEAFF. For the CDR3, the DNA is TGTGCCAGCAGCTTGGCCTTGGGGGGCACTGAAGCTTTCTTT. V and J are TRBV5-5 and TRBJ1-1, with D perhaps matching TRBD1 (5 bases). Trimming removed 0 bases at V and 4 bases at J, with 10 bases between. This CDR3 region has 14 residues. Looked up from germline, CDR1 is SGHKS and CDR2 is YYEKEE (reference sequence).